The source of this T cell receptor beta chain is a study of blood T cell repertoires in COVID-19. Study-level background: Nucleic acid was either cDNA or gDNA, and it came from T cells, B-cell-depleted T cells, or PBMCs.

The CDR3 sequence is 13 residues long. With 7 bases removed from V and 4 bases from J, the gap between germline ends came to 11 bases. Germline V lookup: CDR1 SGHNT, CDR2 YYREEE (reference sequence). TCRdb's copy holds only in-frame clones and misses some; the assay was immunoSEQ multiplex PCR. The profile shows about 140,000 clones, approximately 80% of them singletons. The rearrangement links TRBV5-4 to TRBJ2-2; D uncertain. Sequenced input: peripheral blood. The receptor was derived from a human donor in a cohort sampled during active COVID-19. The DNA of the CDR3 is TGTGCCAGCCCCAACCGGGTCACCGGGGAGCTGTTTTTT. As protein: CASPNRVTGELFF.